Listed here are 9 T cell receptor beta chains from one sample, sequenced in a study of cytomegalovirus exposure and HLA in healthy donors. The PCR employed 60 Vbeta primers together with 13 Jbeta primers. Produced via immunoSEQ multiplex PCR; TCRdb's table is partial and in-frame only. The repertoire holds about 160,000 clones, with about 80% as singletons. The sequenced material came from PBMCs. The receptors shown here come from a man in his fifties or sixties in good health and CMV-seropositive.

The chain employs TRBV18 and TRBJ1-2; TRBD1 matches 8 bases. CDR3 size: 15 residues. V was clipped by 3 bases and J by 4 bases; unmatched bases: 7. CDR1 is KGHSH, CDR2 LQKENI, per germline. CDR3 residues: CASSPQGQGLYGYTF. The CDR3 nucleotides read TGTGCCAGCTCACCCCAAGGACAGGGCCTCTATGGCTACACCTTC.

V gene TRBV10-1 combines with J gene TRBJ2-2, with a possible D match to TRBD2 (5 bases). V lost 8 bases to trimming and J lost 7 bases, with 14 bases between them. Germline-derived CDR1 and CDR2 are WNHNN and SYGVQD (reference sequence). The CDR3 runs 13 residues. The CDR3 loop reads CASRLSGSGELFF. The CDR3 nucleotides read TGCGCCAGCCGACTGTCGGGGAGCGGGGAGCTGTTTTTT.

This chain links TRBV5-6 with TRBJ2-1, with 7 bases matching TRBD1. J lost 7 bases, V lost 1 base, and 5 bases had no gene match. CDR1 is SGHDT, CDR2 YYEEEE, per germline. The CDR3 loop spans 14 amino acids. CDR3 amino acids: CASSLWAGGNEQFF. CDR3 DNA: TGTGCCAGCAGCTTGTGGGCAGGGGGTAATGAGCAGTTCTTC.

The chain recombines TRBV2 with TRBJ1-3; D possibly corresponds to TRBD1 (5 bases). The CDR3 sequence is 14 residues long. Germline V gene data show CDR1 as SNHLY and CDR2 as FYNNEI. V dropped 5 bases and J dropped 1 base, with 9 bases sitting between them. DNA for the CDR3: TGTGCCAGCAGTCCGGGGGAATCTGGAAACACCATATATTTT. Protein: CASSPGESGNTIYF.

The chain employs TRBV11-3 and TRBJ1-5; a weak D match, TRBD1 (5 bases). Germline V gene sequence: CDR1 SGHNT, CDR2 YENEEA. CDR3 length equals 16 residues. Trimming removed 1 base from V and 4 bases from J, with 14 bases in between. Here the CDR3 reads CASSLGSTGENQPQHF. The CDR3 DNA reads TGTGCCAGCAGCTTAGGGTCAACAGGAGAAAATCAGCCCCAGCATTTT.

The CDR3 is CASSPTSGPQETQYF. The CDR3 DNA reads TGTGCCAGCAGTCCTACTAGCGGACCTCAAGAGACCCAGTACTTC. The chain employs TRBV9 and TRBJ2-5; TRBD2 agrees at 8 bases. The trim removed 5 bases at V and 2 bases at J, leaving 8 bases unmatched. The germline CDR1 and CDR2 sequences are SGDLS and YYNGEE. The CDR3 contains 15 residues.

This chain links TRBV6-4 with TRBJ2-5; 11 bases match TRBD1. CDR1 is MRHNA, CDR2 SNTAGT, per germline. The CDR3 length is 13 residues. V lost 8 bases to trimming and J lost 5 bases; unmatched junction nucleotides: 4. The CDR3 spells CASSRDRGETQYF. Written as DNA, the CDR3 is TGTGCCAGCTCCCGGGACAGGGGGGAGACCCAGTACTTC.

The chain links TRBV5-6 to TRBJ2-1; TRBD1 matches 7 bases. In germline, CDR1 is SGHDT, CDR2 YYEEEE. J was trimmed by 3 bases and V by 4 bases; bases with no gene match: 7. This CDR3 comprises 15 residues. The CDR3 DNA sequence: TGTGCCAGCAGCCCTGGGACAGAAGTCTACAATGAGCAGTTCTTC. Translated: CASSPGTEVYNEQFF.

The chain is built from TRBV7-2 and TRBJ1-2; D is uncertain. Germline CDR1 SGHTA, CDR2 FQGNSA. Trimming stripped 1 base from V and 1 base from J, with 13 bases between. This CDR3 has 16 amino acids. As DNA, the CDR3 is TGTGCCAGCAGCTTAGGCCCTAGCGGGGTTAACTATGGCTACACCTTC. Its protein is CASSLGPSGVNYGYTF.